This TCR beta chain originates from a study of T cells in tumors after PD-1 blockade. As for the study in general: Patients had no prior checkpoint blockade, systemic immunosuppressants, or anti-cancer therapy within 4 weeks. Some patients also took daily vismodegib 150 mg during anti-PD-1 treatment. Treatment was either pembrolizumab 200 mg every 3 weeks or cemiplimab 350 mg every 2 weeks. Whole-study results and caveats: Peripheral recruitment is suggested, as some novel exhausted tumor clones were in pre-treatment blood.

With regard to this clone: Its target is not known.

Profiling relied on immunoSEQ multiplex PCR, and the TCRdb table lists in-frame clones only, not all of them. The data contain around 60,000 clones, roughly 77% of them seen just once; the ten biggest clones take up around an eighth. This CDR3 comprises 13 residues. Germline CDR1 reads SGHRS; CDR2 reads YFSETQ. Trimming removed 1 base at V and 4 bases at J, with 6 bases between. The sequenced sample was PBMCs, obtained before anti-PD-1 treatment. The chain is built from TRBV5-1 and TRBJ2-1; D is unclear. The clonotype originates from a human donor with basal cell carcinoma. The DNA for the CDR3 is TGCGCCAGCAGCTTGTGGGGATACAATGAGCAGTTCTTC. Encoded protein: CASSLWGYNEQFF. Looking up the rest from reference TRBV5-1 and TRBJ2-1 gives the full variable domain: KAGVTQTPRYLIKTRGQQVTLSCSPISGHRSVSWYQQTPGQGLQFLFEYFSETQRNKGNFPGRFSGRQFSNSRSEMNVSTLELGDSALYLCASSLWGYNEQFFGPGTRLTVL.